This T cell receptor (beta chain) was found in a study of regulatory T cells in long-lasting Graves disease. The V gene's germline CDR1 is KGHDR and CDR2 SFDVKD. CDR3 length equals 13 residues. The germline V and J ends were trimmed by 9 bases and 2 bases, with 12 bases remaining between them. Noted time point: newly diagnosed GD, antithyroid drugs for less than 3 months. From RNA extracted from PBMCs, the TCR library was made. Researchers made TCR beta libraries by using iRepertoire HTBI primers and running Arm-PCR on CDR3 regions. TCRdb re-derived calls from the multiplex PCR reads in MiXCR, one entry per CDR3 protein. Among 550,000 or so distinct CDR3 sequences listed, more than 10% were seen once. This clonotype was recorded at least ten times. These records were also assigned to another study, of T cells in Graves' hyperthyroidism and ophthalmopathy.

The sequence came from a woman in her thirties with Graves disease. V is TRBV24-1 and J is TRBJ2-5; D may correspond to TRBD1 or TRBD2 (5 bases each). This material consisted of peripheral blood mononuclear cells (PBMCs), taken at new diagnosis, from a patient treated with antithyroid drugs. The CDR3 reads CATSRGFQETQYF. CDR3 bases: TGTGCCACCTCCCGGGGCTTTCAAGAGACCCAGTACTTC.